The T cell receptor beta chain under discussion was sequenced for a study of cytomegalovirus exposure and HLA in healthy donors. The CDR3 is 17 residues long. CDR1 and CDR2 from the germline V gene are SGHVS and FQNEAQ. Trimming took 4 bases from V and 2 from J; bases not matched to a gene: 10. PCR used 60 Vbeta primers and 13 Jbeta primers. The assay was immunoSEQ multiplex PCR, and TCRdb's table has in-frame clones only and misses some. Of fewer than 200,000 clones in the sample, about four fifths were seen once. The chain links TRBV7-8 to TRBJ2-7, with 11 nucleotides matching TRBD1. Material for sequencing was PBMCs. This clonotype was sampled from a male donor in good health and CMV-seronegative. The CDR3 DNA reads as TGTGCCAGCAGCTCGGACAGGGGGCCCTCGTTAGCCTACGAGCAGTACTTC. Translation: CASSSDRGPSLAYEQYF.